The 8 T cell receptor beta chains below all came from one sample that was sequenced in a study of OX40 agonist ivuxolimab in advanced cancers. TCRdb's table, derived via immunoSEQ multiplex PCR, lists solely in-frame clones and lacks some. The profile shows 60,000 to 75,000 clones, 85% to 90% of them singletons. The sequences come from CD4+ or CD8+ T cells sorted from blood, collected in a trial of the OX40 agonist ivuxolimab. The receptors come from an adult with an advanced solid tumor such as melanoma, head and neck, liver or kidney cancer.

The chain has TRBV5-1 and TRBJ2-2; D call uncertain. Germline V lookup: CDR1 SGHRS, CDR2 YFSETQ. V lost 5 bases and J lost 5, with 10 bases in between. This CDR3 has 13 residues. The CDR3 reads CASRFEFTGELFF. The DNA of the CDR3 is TGCGCCAGCAGGTTTGAATTTACCGGGGAGCTGTTTTTT.

The rearrangement links TRBV9 to TRBJ2-3; 12 bases match TRBD2. The CDR3 consists of 17 residues. The germline CDR1 and CDR2 sequences are SGDLS and YYNGEE. Losses at the gene ends were 0 bases for V and 4 bases for J; bases not matched to a gene: 6. The CDR3, as DNA: TGTGCCAGCAGCGTAGCCCCTAGCGGGGGGGCATCAGATACGCAGTATTTT. Its protein is CASSVAPSGGASDTQYF.

The chain couples TRBV5-8 to TRBJ2-7, with 8 bases identical to TRBD1. The CDR3 runs to 16 residues. The junction had 13 bases not matched to a gene; V was cut back by 4 bases and J by 4 bases. CDR1 SGHTS and CDR2 YDEGEE come from the germline V gene. The CDR3 sequence is CASSRPGTGTVYEQYF. CDR3 bases: TGTGCCAGCAGCCGTCCCGGGACAGGTACAGTGTACGAGCAGTACTTC.

This rearrangement joins TRBV7-2 to TRBJ2-2; 16 bases agree with TRBD2. The junction had 6 bases not matched to a gene; V was cut back by 5 bases and J by 6 bases. Germline V lookup: CDR1 SGHTA, CDR2 FQGNSA. The CDR3 has 17 residues. The CDR3 DNA reads TGTGCCAGCAGCCCGGCCGGGACTAGCGGGAGGGCCGGGGAGCTGTTTTTT. This sequence encodes CASSPAGTSGRAGELFF.

The CDR3, as DNA: TGTGCCTGGAGTACGGCGGGTGAGCAGTACTTC. It yields the protein CAWSTAGEQYF. The V call is TRBV30, the J call TRBJ2-7, with a possible D match to TRBD2 (5 bases). V lost 2 bases and J 7 bases, leaving 9 bases between the germline ends. Germline CDR1 and CDR2: GTSNPN and SVGIG (reference sequence). The CDR3 has 11 residues.

The rearrangement uses TRBV19 and TRBJ1-2; TRBD1 is a possible D gene (6 bases). CDR3 length equals 14 residues. With 5 bases removed from V and 3 bases from J, the gap between germline ends came to 13 bases. Germline V gives CDR1 LNHDA, CDR2 SQIVND (reference sequence). CDR3 sequence: CASSPSGQYYGYTF. CDR3 in DNA: TGTGCCAGTAGTCCATCCGGACAGTACTATGGCTACACCTTC.

The rearrangement links TRBV7-9 to TRBJ2-7, with 7 bases lining up with TRBD1. Losses at the gene ends were 6 bases for V and 3 bases for J; bases not matched to a gene: 11. CDR3 size: 15 residues. Germline V gene data show CDR1 as SEHNR and CDR2 as FQNEAQ (reference sequence). For the CDR3, the DNA is TGTGCCAGCAGAAGATCCGGGACAGAGATCTACGAGCAGTACTTC. This gives the protein CASRRSGTEIYEQYF.

V and J are TRBV5-1 and TRBJ2-5; the match to TRBD1 covers 7 bases. After removal of 3 bases from V and 4 bases from J, the junction contained 6 bases not matched to a gene. The CDR3 length is 14 residues. CDR1 SGHRS and CDR2 YFSETQ come from the germline V gene. Here the CDR3 DNA reads TGCGCCAGCAGCTGGGGGACAGAGACAGAGACCCAGTACTTC. Translated: CASSWGTETETQYF.